A selection of T cell receptor beta chains follows, all from one sample in a study of neurological immune-mediated disorders. In TCRdb, the 5' RACE reads were re-called with MiXCR into one record per CDR3 protein. In the table there are roughly 52,000 distinct CDR3 sequences, approximately 5.8% of which are singletons. Input material: CD4+ T cells from blood. Receptors originate from a woman aged 18-35 years with multiple sclerosis. Both conserved end residues are part of each CDR3. D genes are given only for firm matches. Rows may omit the clone size; those that give it use once, few, many or a size class.

TRBJ1-1 NA many TRBV5-1 TGCGCCAGCAGCCCTCCGATGAACACTGAAGCTTTCTTT CASSPPMNTEAFF
TRBJ2-6 NA NA TRBV6-5 TGTGCCACCGAGGGGGGGGCGGCGTCCGGGGCCAACGTCCTGACTTTC CATEGGAASGANVLTF
TRBJ2-2 NA few TRBV18 TGTGCCAGCTCACCACGAACAGCGAACACCGGGGAGCTGTTTTTT CASSPRTANTGELFF
TRBJ1-1 NA many TRBV12-3/TRBV12-4 TGTGCCAGCAGTGTGGCAGGTGAGATGAACACTGAAGCTTTCTTT CASSVAGEMNTEAFF
TRBJ1-2 NA many TRBV5-1 TGCGCCAGCAGCTTTCAAGACGGAAACTATGGCTACACCTTC CASSFQDGNYGYTF
TRBJ1-1 NA many TRBV12-3/TRBV12-4 TGTGCCAGCACTTTCGCGGGTTTCACTGAAGCTTTCTTT CASTFAGFTEAFF
TRBJ1-2 NA many TRBV6-5 TGTGCCAGCAGTTACTCAAGCATGGGGATCTATGGCTACACCTTC CASSYSSMGIYGYTF
TRBJ1-6 NA NA TRBV18 TGTGCCAGCTCACCCCCTAATTCACCCCTCCACTTT CASSPPNSPLHF
TRBJ1-1 TRBD1 NA TRBV20-1 TGCAGTGGGACAGGGGGAGGGGGGTATGGCTATACCTTCGGTCCGGGGGCCAGGGGAGCTTTCTTT CSGTGGGGYGYTFGPGARGAFF
TRBJ2-3 NA many TRBV6-5 TGTGCCAGCAGTTTTAGAGATACGCAGTATTTT CASSFRDTQYF
TRBJ1-1 NA many TRBV7-3 TGTGCCAGCAGCTTGGGCTCGGGGAACACTGAAGCTTTCTTT CASSLGSGNTEAFF
TRBJ2-2 TRBD1 many TRBV5-5 TGTGCCAGCAGCTCGACAGGGAAGGGGAACACCGGGGAGCTGTTTTTT CASSSTGKGNTGELFF
TRBJ1-3 NA many TRBV28 TGTGCCAGCAGTTTCGGGGCAGGCTCTGGAAACACCATATATTTT CASSFGAGSGNTIYF
TRBJ2-7 TRBD1 medium-sized TRBV12-3/TRBV12-4 TGTGCCAGCAGCCAGGGACAGATCTCCTACGAGCAGTACTTC CASSQGQISYEQYF
TRBJ2-2 TRBD1 many TRBV24-1 TGTGCCACCAGTGATCAGGGGACAGGTGTTTTATCCGGGGAGCTGTTTTTT CATSDQGTGVLSGELFF
TRBJ1-1 NA NA TRBV5-4 TGTGCCAGCAGCGTGGGGCCAAGGGACACTGAAGCTTTCTTT CASSVGPRDTEAFF
TRBJ1-1 NA many TRBV29-1 TGCAGCGTGGTTGGGGGCGGCCTCGGAGGGACTGAAGCTTTCTTT CSVVGGGLGGTEAFF
TRBJ2-2 NA many TRBV7-2 TGTGCCAGCAGCCAGCGGTATGCGGACACCGGGGAGCTGTTTTTT CASSQRYADTGELFF
TRBJ2-4 NA few TRBV18 TGTGCCAGCTCACCAGCGGGAAACATTCAGTACTTC CASSPAGNIQYF
TRBJ2-1 TRBD1 many TRBV11-2 TGTGCCAGCAGCTTAAGGCGGGACAGGGGGAATGAGCAGTTCTTC CASSLRRDRGNEQFF
TRBJ1-6 NA many TRBV7-3 TGTGCCAGCAGCTTAGTTGGACAGAATTCACCCCTCCACTTT CASSLVGQNSPLHF
TRBJ1-1 NA NA TRBV5-1 NA CASSFYICSARVPGQDNTEAFF
TRBJ2-3 NA many TRBV29-1 TGCAGCGTTGAAGCTGTGATCCTCCGGGCGGATACGCAGTATTTT CSVEAVILRADTQYF
TRBJ2-7 NA many TRBV3-1 TGTGCCAGCAGCCAAGAGGGCGGGTTGTATGGCTACGAGCAGTACTTC CASSQEGGLYGYEQYF
TRBJ1-1 TRBD1 NA TRBV19 TGTGCCAGTAAGGGGACAGAGATGAACACTGAAGCTTTCTTT CASKGTEMNTEAFF
TRBJ1-5 NA many TRBV6-6 TGTGCCAGCCGACCGGGCAATCAGCCCCAGCATTTT CASRPGNQPQHF
TRBJ2-3 TRBD2 many TRBV5-1 TGCGCCAGCAGCCCCCGGACTAGCGGACGCACAGATACGCAGTATTTT CASSPRTSGRTDTQYF
TRBJ2-2 NA many TRBV5-1 TGCGCCAGCAGCTTGGAGGTTCCCACCGGGGAGCTGTTTTTT CASSLEVPTGELFF
TRBJ2-3 TRBD2 many TRBV20-1 TGCAGTGCCTCGGGGGGACTAGCGGGGGGGCTTGCAGATACGCAGTATTTT CSASGGLAGGLADTQYF
TRBJ2-1 NA NA TRBV5-4 TGTGCCAGCAGCTTGGAGGGGCCGAGCTCCTACAATGAGCAGTTCTTC CASSLEGPSSYNEQFF
TRBJ2-3 TRBD2 many TRBV20-1 TGCAGTGCTAGAGACCCCCGAACTAGCGGCACAGATACGCAGTATTTT CSARDPRTSGTDTQYF
TRBJ1-2 NA many TRBV5-6 TGTGCCAGCAGCTTGCTTGGGCAGGGGAATGGCTACACCTTC CASSLLGQGNGYTF
TRBJ1-1 NA many TRBV12-3/TRBV12-4 TGTGCCAGCAGTTTGGAGAAACACACTGAAGCTTTCTTT CASSLEKHTEAFF
TRBJ2-2 NA many TRBV7-3 TGTGCCAGCAGCTTAAAACCGGGGAACACCGGGGAGCTGTTTTTT CASSLKPGNTGELFF
TRBJ1-2 NA many TRBV7-2 TGTGCCAGCAGCTTAGTCGGCCAGTCTAACTATGGCTACACCTTC CASSLVGQSNYGYTF
TRBJ2-3 NA many TRBV20-1 TGCAGTGCTAGAGATGTTTTTCAGGGGACTAGCACAGATACGCAGTATTTT CSARDVFQGTSTDTQYF
TRBJ1-1 NA few TRBV28 TGTGCCAGCAGAAAGACAGAGTACCTGACTGAAGCTTTCTTT CASRKTEYLTEAFF
TRBJ1-6 NA many TRBV3-1 TGTGCCAGCAGCCAAGACCCAGGGTTTGGGTACTCACCCCTCCACTTT CASSQDPGFGYSPLHF
TRBJ2-5 NA few TRBV18 TGTGCCAGCTCACCACCCGGTGAAGAGACCCAGTACTTC CASSPPGEETQYF
TRBJ1-1 NA many TRBV7-6 TGTGCCAGCAGCGACGACGGGGTTAACACTGAAGCTTTCTTT CASSDDGVNTEAFF
TRBJ2-7 TRBD1 many TRBV12-3/TRBV12-4 TGTGCCAGCAGACCCTCCGGGACAGGCTCCTACGAGCAGTACTTC CASRPSGTGSYEQYF
TRBJ1-1 NA many TRBV28 TGTGCCAGCAGTTTGATGACGACCTGGGACACTGAAGCTTTCTTT CASSLMTTWDTEAFF
TRBJ1-2 NA many TRBV5-1 TGCGCCAGCAGCCCCCAGTTTGGCAGACCCTATGGCTACACCTTC CASSPQFGRPYGYTF
TRBJ1-2 TRBD1 many TRBV5-1 TGCGCCAGCAGTTTAACAGGGGGCACGGACTATGGCTACACCTTC CASSLTGGTDYGYTF
TRBJ1-1 NA many TRBV5-1 TGCGCCAGCAGCCCGAGGGAGGATTTTACAAACACTGAAGCTTTCTTT CASSPREDFTNTEAFF
TRBJ1-2 NA many TRBV18 TGTGCCAGCTCACCGTCAGATGGCTACACCTTC CASSPSDGYTF
TRBJ1-4 TRBD1 many TRBV18 TGTGCCAGCGCCTCGGGACAGATGAATGAAAAACTGTTTTTT CASASGQMNEKLFF
TRBJ2-2 NA many TRBV7-6 TGTGCCAGCAAGGCGGTTGGGGGTTCCACCGGGGAGCTGTTTTTT CASKAVGGSTGELFF
TRBJ2-3 TRBD1 many TRBV7-3 TGTGCCAGCAGCTTGACAGGGAGCACAGATACGCAGTATTTT CASSLTGSTDTQYF
TRBJ1-2 TRBD1 many TRBV12-3/TRBV12-4 TGTGCCAGCAGTTTAGGGGCAGGGGGATACAGCTACACCTTC CASSLGAGGYSYTF
TRBJ1-2 NA many TRBV10-2 TGCGCCAGCAGTGAGTCAGGGGGGTACGGGTATGGCTACACCTTC CASSESGGYGYGYTF
TRBJ2-3 NA many TRBV5-1 TGCGCCAGCAGCGGAGGGCACACAGATACGCAGTATTTT CASSGGHTDTQYF
TRBJ1-3 NA NA TRBV7-8 TGTGCCAGCAGCTCCCCCGGAGGGGTACCAGGCTCCGGAAACACCATATATTTT CASSSPGGVPGSGNTIYF
TRBJ2-1 TRBD2 many TRBV10-3 TGTGCCATCAAGGAGCGGGAGCTCGATGAGCAGTTCTTC CAIKERELDEQFF
TRBJ2-7 TRBD2 medium-sized TRBV10-3 TGTGCCACCGAAAGCGGGGAGAATTACGAGCAGTACTTC CATESGENYEQYF
TRBJ1-5 NA many TRBV15 TGTGCCACCAGCAGAGATAAGGGATACAATCAGCCCCAGCATTTT CATSRDKGYNQPQHF
TRBJ2-7 NA few TRBV5-1 TGCGCCAGCAGCCCACTCTGGGGGGCTGTAATCGACGAGCAGTACTTC CASSPLWGAVIDEQYF
TRBJ2-3 NA many TRBV20-1 TGCAGTGCTAGCCCGGGAAGCGGGTCTAGCACAGATACGCAGTATTTT CSASPGSGSSTDTQYF
TRBJ1-6 NA many TRBV11-2 TGTGCCAGCAGCCGCCACCTGATGGGCTCACCCCTCCACTTT CASSRHLMGSPLHF